This T cell receptor beta chain was identified in a study of molecular identifiers for immune sequencing clone quantification. This clonotype was seen ten or more times. TCRdb re-called the PCR reads with MiXCR, one entry per CDR3 protein. The sample shows about 640,000 distinct CDR3 sequences, roughly 21% of them seen only once. The CDR3 runs to 13 residues. The germline V gene encodes CDR1 PRHDT and CDR2 FYEKMQ (reference sequence). Trimming took 4 bases from V and 5 from J; bases not matched to a gene: 4. The sample consisted of naive CD8+ T cells from blood, with Jurkat cell RNA spiked in. Subset: FACS-sorted CD8+CD4-CCR7+CD45RA+ naive T cells. The chain uses TRBV13 and TRBJ2-5, with 7 nucleotides matching TRBD1. This sequence originates from a human donor in good health. Some libraries in this study had Jurkat cell RNA spiked in. CDR3 amino acids: CASSSRGPETQYF. CDR3 DNA: TGTGCCAGCAGCTCGAGGGGGCCGGAGACCCAGTACTTC.